Presented here are 19 T cell receptor beta chains from one specimen sequenced in a study of tumor and adjacent non-tumor tissue in lung cancer. This sample's RNA came from whole unsorted tissue. Three rounds of nested PCR, following a modified ARM-PCR protocol, produced the TCRbeta library. TCRdb ran MiXCR on the multiplex PCR reads and lists one entry per CDR3 protein. Of 81,000 or so distinct CDR3 sequences in the sample, approximately 79% were seen once. Material for sequencing was lung tumor tissue. The receptor source for this set is a woman in her forties or fifties with non-small cell lung cancer.

A note on this clonotype: Germline and junction disagree at one end, which may indicate a read error. The chain uses TRBV20-1 and TRBJ1-6; D possibly corresponds to TRBD1 (6 bases). The CDR3 is 14 residues long. CDR1 and CDR2 from the germline V gene are DFQATT and SNEGSKA (reference sequence). This chain's CDR3 is CSAKTKGGGSLLHF. CDR3 bases: TGCAGTGCAAAGACCAAGGGAGGGGGGTCACTCCTCCACTTT.

A word on this clonotype: One end of the junction does not line up with germline, which may come from a read error. The chain employs TRBV12-3 or TRBV12-4 and TRBJ1-5; a possible D gene is TRBD1 (6 bases). Near its end, the DNA agrees better with TRBJ2-3, so the J call may be wrong. The CDR3 sequence is 14 residues long. In nucleotides, the CDR3 is TGTGTCAGCAGTTGGGCAGGGGTCAATCAGCCCCAGTATTTT. Amino acid sequence: CVSSWAGVNQPQYF.

This clonotype has a single count. Mismatch with germline at one junction end may stem from a read error. This sequence joins TRBV6-1 and TRBJ1-4, with D unclear. Germline V gene sequence: CDR1 MNHNS, CDR2 SASEGT. The length of the CDR3 is 15 residues. The CDR3 bases are TGTGCCTGCAGTGACCGAGCCCCAGCTAATGAAAAACTGTTTTTT. Amino acids: CACSDRAPANEKLFF.

Details on this clonotype: This could be a read error, since a much larger clone is one nucleotide away. The chain couples TRBV5-1 to TRBJ1-4; possibly TRBD1 for D (6 bases). CDR3 length equals 14 residues. The germline V gene encodes CDR1 SGHRS and CDR2 YFSETQ. In DNA form, the CDR3 reads TGCGCCAGCAGCTGGACAGCAACTAATGAAGAACTGTTTTTT. This encodes CASSWTATNEELFF.

V and J are TRBV20-1 and TRBJ1-2; the D gene is possibly TRBD1 (6 bases). The CDR3 loop spans 12 amino acids. V gave up 5 bases and J gave up 2 bases, with 9 bases separating them. The germline gives CDR1 DFQATT, CDR2 SNEGSKA (reference sequence). The CDR3 nucleotides are TGCAGTGCTGACAGGACCAACTATGGCTACACCTTC. Protein sequence: CSADRTNYGYTF.

Comment on this clonotype: A read error may produce the germline difference seen at one junction end. The chain links TRBV20-1 to TRBJ1-5; 7 positions agree with TRBD1. The CDR3 runs to 14 residues. In germline, CDR1 is DFQATT, CDR2 SNEGSKA (reference sequence). Here the CDR3 DNA reads TGCAGTGCCAGGAACGGGACAGTCAATCAGCCCCAGCAATTT. It translates to CSARNGTVNQPQQF.

DNA for the CDR3: TGTGCCAGAGGGACAGGGATGGATACGCAGTATTTT. It translates to CARGTGMDTQYF. This chain joins TRBV11-1 and TRBJ2-3, with 9 nucleotides matching TRBD1. The CDR3 runs 12 residues. Germline V gene lookup returns CDR1 SGHAT and CDR2 FQDESV (reference sequence). Trimming took 9 bases from V and 6 from J; bases not matched to a gene: 4.

The chain combines TRBV11-1 with TRBJ2-3, with TRBD1 matching over 7 bases. The CDR3 runs 13 residues. The trim removed 7 bases at V and 6 bases at J, leaving 7 bases unmatched. Germline CDR1 is SGHAT and CDR2 is FQDESV (reference sequence). CDR3 protein: CASTWTGMDTQYF. In DNA, the CDR3 is TGTGCCAGCACATGGACAGGAATGGATACGCAGTATTTT.

The J gene is TRBJ2-1, the V gene TRBV29-1; 7 bases align to TRBD2. The CDR3 is 15 residues long. Per germline, CDR1 SQVTM and CDR2 ANQGSEA. J lost 9 bases, V lost 7 bases, and 18 bases had no gene match. DNA for the CDR3: TGCAGCGCCAATACTGGTGGGACCTGGGGGGGTGAGCAGTTCTTC. It translates to CSANTGGTWGGEQFF.

This clonotype was found a few times. The junction shows a germline mismatch at one end, possibly a read error. The chain links TRBV20-1 to TRBJ2-1, with 9 bases aligning to TRBD2. The CDR3 is 14 residues long. Germline loops: CDR1 DFQATT, CDR2 SNEGSKA (reference sequence). The CDR3 DNA follows: TGTAGTGCTAGAGGCCTAGCGGGATACAATGAGCAGCTCTTC. Translation gives CSARGLAGYNEQLF.

This chain connects TRBV6-1 to TRBJ2-2; D is ambiguous. The CDR3 is 15 residues long. CDR1 and CDR2 (germline): MNHNS, SASEGT. Deletions cut 5 bases from V and 0 bases from J, with 10 bases between. The CDR3 nucleotides are TGTGCCAGCAGTCTTGACACCGCGAACACCGGGGAGCTGTTTTTT. Protein: CASSLDTANTGELFF.

The J gene is TRBJ1-2, the V gene TRBV20-1, with D possibly matching TRBD1 (6 bases). Trimming stripped 5 bases from V and 7 bases from J, with 26 bases between. There are 16 residues in the CDR3. Germline CDR1 reads DFQATT; CDR2 reads SNEGSKA (reference sequence). The CDR3 here is CSASGHPDHSSCGYTF. The CDR3 DNA reads as TGCAGTGCTTCGGGACACCCGGATCACTCTAGCTGTGGCTACACCTTC.

With respect to this clonotype: A read error is possible here, since a much larger clone lies one base away. V gene TRBV6-2 or TRBV6-3 combines with J gene TRBJ1-1, with 7 positions matching TRBD1. The CDR3 extends over 12 amino acids. CDR1 and CDR2 from the germline V gene are MNHEY and SVGEGT. The CDR3 region is CAGRLGTVEAFF. In nucleotides, the CDR3 is TGTGCCGGCAGGCTAGGGACAGTTGAAGCTTTCTTT.

This clonotype has only a few counts. The junction shows a germline mismatch at one end, possibly a read error. This chain joins TRBV11-2 and TRBJ2-1; TRBD2 matches 7 bases. Germline V CDR1 and CDR2: SGHAT, FQNNGV. This CDR3 has 12 residues. The CDR3 DNA reads as TGTCTCAGCATGGGACTACCTGACGAGCAGTTATTC. Its translation: CLSMGLPDEQLF.

Comments on this clonotype: Germline is not matched at one junction end, which may reflect a read error. The chain is built from TRBV7-8 and TRBJ2-5; the D gene is possibly TRBD2 (6 bases). CDR3 size: 15 residues. Germline CDR1 reads SGHVS; CDR2 reads FQNEAQ. The DNA for the CDR3 is TGTGCCAGCAGCTACAGACTAGGCTCGGGAGAGACCCATTACTTC. It specifies CASSYRLGSGETHYF.

On this clonotype: One end of the junction fails to match germline, which may point to a read error. J is TRBJ2-3 and V is TRBV20-1; D not certain. CDR1 is DFQATT, CDR2 SNEGSKA, per germline (reference sequence). This CDR3 contains 15 residues. DNA of the CDR3: TGCGGTGCTAGATCCGGAGTCACTGGCACAGATACGCAGTATTTT. Translating it yields CGARSGVTGTDTQYF.

The chain is built from TRBV4-2 and TRBJ2-7; TRBD1 agrees at 11 bases. The length of the CDR3 is 15 residues. The J segment lost 3 bases and the V segment lost 3 bases, leaving 4 bases of the junction unmatched. The V gene's germline CDR1 is LGHNA and CDR2 YNFKEQ. For the CDR3, the DNA is TGTGCCAGCAGCCATGGACAGGGGGCTGGCTACGAGCAGTACTTC. Its translation: CASSHGQGAGYEQYF.

V usage is TRBV20-1 and J usage is TRBJ2-7, with D hard to call. CDR3 length equals 14 residues. In germline, CDR1 is DFQATT, CDR2 SNEGSKA (reference sequence). The V end lost 6 bases, the J end lost 0 bases, and 15 bases lay between the germline ends. The CDR3: CSASHSQNSYEQYF. CDR3 DNA sequence: TGCAGTGCCAGTCATTCCCAGAACTCCTACGAGCAGTACTTC.

To note about this clonotype: One junction end does not reproduce the germline sequence, and a read error may be involved. V is TRBV20-1 and J is TRBJ1-1; D ambiguous. This CDR3 region has 14 residues. Per the germline V gene, CDR1 is DFQATT and CDR2 is SNEGSKA (reference sequence). CDR3 sequence: CSVSPADLNIEAFF. In DNA form, the CDR3 reads TGCAGTGTTTCACCTGCCGACTTGAACATTGAAGCTTTCTTT.